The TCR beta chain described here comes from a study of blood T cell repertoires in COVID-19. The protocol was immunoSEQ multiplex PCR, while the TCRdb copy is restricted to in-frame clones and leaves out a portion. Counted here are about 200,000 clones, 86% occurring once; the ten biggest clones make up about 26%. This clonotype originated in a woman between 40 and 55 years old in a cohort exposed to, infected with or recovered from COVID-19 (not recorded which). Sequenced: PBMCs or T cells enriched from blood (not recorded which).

CDR3 coding DNA: TGTGCCAGTCATTCCTCCTGGCCAGGGGTTTACGAAAAACTGTTTTTT. Encoded protein: CASHSSWPGVYEKLFF. This chain links TRBV19 with TRBJ1-4, with D possibly TRBD1 on 6 matching bases. V dropped 8 bases and J dropped 8 bases, with 24 bases sitting between them. Germline CDR1 reads LNHDA; CDR2 reads SQIVND (reference sequence). This CDR3 has 16 amino acids.